This T cell receptor beta chain derives from a study of Ad26.COV2.S vaccination and SARS-CoV-2 variants. Study details: Ad26.COV2.S given intramuscularly, once or twice 56 days apart.

Treatment in this sample: 15 to 20 received Ad26.COV2.S at low or high dose, single or two shots; 5 received placebo; per-sample allocation not given. The study sampled participants on day 63 after the first vaccine or placebo injection. Within Boston, the person who donated was an adult of 18-55 years. Expressing Wuhan-strain SARS-CoV-2 spike, an Ad26 vector served as the vaccine. CDR3 length: 15 amino acids. Between the trimmed V and J ends, which lost 1 base and 5 bases, there was a span of 14 bases. Germline V gene data show CDR1 as MDHEN and CDR2 as SYDVKM. This table comes from immunoSEQ multiplex PCR, and its TCRdb copy is limited to in-frame clones, with some not included. The sample lists hundreds of thousands of clones, roughly nine tenths occurring once.

This sequence originates from a person aged 18-65 years who received the Ad26.COV2.S COVID-19 vaccine or a placebo. The rearrangement links TRBV28 to TRBJ1-1; D gene uncertain. Sequenced here: peripheral blood, sampled in a trial of Ad26.COV2.S vaccine versus placebo. The CDR3 loop is CASSLSPQSRTEAFF. CDR3 coding DNA: TGTGCCAGCAGTTTATCCCCCCAGTCAAGGACTGAAGCTTTCTTT.